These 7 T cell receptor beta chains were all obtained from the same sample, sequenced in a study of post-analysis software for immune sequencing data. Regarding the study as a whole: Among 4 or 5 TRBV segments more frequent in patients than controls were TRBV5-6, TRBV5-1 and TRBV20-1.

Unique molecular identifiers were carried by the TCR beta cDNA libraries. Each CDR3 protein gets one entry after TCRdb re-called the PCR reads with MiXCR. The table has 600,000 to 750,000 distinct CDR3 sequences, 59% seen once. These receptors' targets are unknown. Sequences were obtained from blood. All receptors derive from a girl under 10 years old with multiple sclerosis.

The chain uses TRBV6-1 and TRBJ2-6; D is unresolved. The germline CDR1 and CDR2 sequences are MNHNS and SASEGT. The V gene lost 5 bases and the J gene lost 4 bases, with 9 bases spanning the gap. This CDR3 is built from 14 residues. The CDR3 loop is CASSPLEGANVLTF. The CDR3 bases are TGTGCCAGCAGTCCCTTAGAAGGGGCCAACGTCCTGACTTTC.

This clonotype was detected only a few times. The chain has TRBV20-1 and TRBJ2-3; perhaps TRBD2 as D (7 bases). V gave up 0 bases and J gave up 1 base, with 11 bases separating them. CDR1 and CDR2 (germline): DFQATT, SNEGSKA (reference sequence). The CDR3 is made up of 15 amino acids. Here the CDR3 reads CSAREAGARTDTQYF. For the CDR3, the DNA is TGCAGTGCTAGAGAGGCGGGGGCCCGCACAGATACGCAGTATTTT.

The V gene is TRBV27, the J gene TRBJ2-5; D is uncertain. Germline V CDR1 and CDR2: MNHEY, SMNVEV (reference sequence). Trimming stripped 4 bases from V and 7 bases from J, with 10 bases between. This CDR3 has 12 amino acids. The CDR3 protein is CASSSPLSTQYF. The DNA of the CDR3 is TGTGCCAGCAGTTCCCCCTTATCGACCCAGTACTTC.

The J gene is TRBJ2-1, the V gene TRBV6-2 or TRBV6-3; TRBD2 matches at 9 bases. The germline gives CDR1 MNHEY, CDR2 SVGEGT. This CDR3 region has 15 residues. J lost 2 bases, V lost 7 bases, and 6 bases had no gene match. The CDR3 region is CASTEAGGTYNEQFF. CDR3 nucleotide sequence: TGTGCCAGCACCGAAGCGGGGGGAACCTACAATGAGCAGTTCTTC.

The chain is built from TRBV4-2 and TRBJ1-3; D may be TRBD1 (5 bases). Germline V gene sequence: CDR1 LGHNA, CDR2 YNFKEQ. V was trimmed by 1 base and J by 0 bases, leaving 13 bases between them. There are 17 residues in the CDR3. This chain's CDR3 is CASSQAGTGSSGNTIYF. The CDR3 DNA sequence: TGTGCCAGCAGCCAAGCGGGAACAGGATCCTCTGGAAACACCATATATTTT.

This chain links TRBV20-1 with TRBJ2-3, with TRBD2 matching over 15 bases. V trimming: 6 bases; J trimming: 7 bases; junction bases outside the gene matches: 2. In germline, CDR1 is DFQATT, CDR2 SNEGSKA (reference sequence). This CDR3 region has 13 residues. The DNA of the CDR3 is TGCAGTGCCGGACTAGCGGGAGGGTATACGCAGTATTTT. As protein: CSAGLAGGYTQYF.

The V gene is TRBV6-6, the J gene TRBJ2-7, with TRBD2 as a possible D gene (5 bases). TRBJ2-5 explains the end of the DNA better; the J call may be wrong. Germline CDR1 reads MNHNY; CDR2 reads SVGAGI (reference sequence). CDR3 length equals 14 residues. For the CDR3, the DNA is TGTGCCAGCAGTTACTCATCGGGGAAGAAGACCCAGTACTTC. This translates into CASSYSSGKKTQYF.